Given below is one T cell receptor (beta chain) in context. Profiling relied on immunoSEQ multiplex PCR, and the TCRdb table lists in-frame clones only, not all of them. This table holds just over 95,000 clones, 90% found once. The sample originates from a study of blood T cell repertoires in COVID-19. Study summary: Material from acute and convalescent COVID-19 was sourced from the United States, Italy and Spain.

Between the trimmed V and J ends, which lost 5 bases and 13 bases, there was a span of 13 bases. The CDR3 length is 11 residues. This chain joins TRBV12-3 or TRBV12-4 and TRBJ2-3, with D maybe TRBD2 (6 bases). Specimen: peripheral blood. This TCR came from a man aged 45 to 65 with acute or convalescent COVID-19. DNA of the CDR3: TGTGCCAGCAGTATGCCGGGACTCAAGTATTTT. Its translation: CASSMPGLKYF.